The present T cell receptor (beta chain) was sequenced within a study of blood T cell repertoires in COVID-19 (dated by TCRdb to the early 2020s). For context, the study as a whole: Samples covering the acute and convalescent phases of COVID-19 were provided by collaborators in the United States, Italy and Spain. The material from the prospective study consisted of cDNA or gDNA derived from T cells, B-cell-depleted T cells, or PBMCs. The dataset comprised deeply sampled blood TCRbeta repertoires from subjects exposed to, actively infected with, or recovered from COVID-19. The repertoires were released in a freely available public database intended as a resource for research on the immune response to SARS-CoV-2. Samples were obtained from the ongoing ImmuneRACE study (first 160 participants) and from 1,254 subjects provided by 6 global collaborators. The sample metadata nearly always contained a de-identified subject ID, COVID-19 status, age in years and sex. Where available, HLA class I and class II types were obtained from metadata supplied by the sample provider rather than from assay-based typing.

The immunoSEQ Assay, a bias-controlled multiplex PCR, was used to amplify TCRbeta CDR3 regions from genomic DNA. Under the source paper's analysis protocol: Nucleated cell counts per sample were estimated from amplification of reference gene primers within the assay. To quantify the absolute abundance of each unique TCRbeta CDR3 rearrangement, sequence reads were collapsed and filtered. For each sample, productive Simpson clonality was calculated by taking the square root of Simpson's diversity index across productive rearrangements. Not all clones reach the TCRdb copy of this immuneACCESS table, which keeps in-frame sequences only. Checked studies attribute under half of the gap to unresolved V genes and leave the rest unexplained. V and J calls plus clone size are reproduced from that table; the DNA served to infer D and trimming. The sample yields some 76,000 clones; roughly 80% were counted once. 15% to 20% of the sample comes from the top ten.

Collaborating institutions collected whole blood in K2EDTA tubes following their own protocols. Collaborator samples were shipped for TCRbeta analysis as frozen whole blood, isolated PBMCs, or DNA extracted from either sample type. Overall study results and their limits: Clinical and demographic metadata were provided uncurated, with the amount varying by source and participant.

From the cysteine up to the phenylalanine, the CDR3 has a length of 13 residues. Only the CDR3 DNA stays, 39 bases, in frame from base 1. Cut back by 9 bases and 0 bases, the V and J ends lie 9 bases apart. Sequences KGHDR (CDR1) and SFDVKD (CDR2) are obtained from the germline V gene. A word on this clone: Its target antigen remains unknown. Base qualities are missing; no much larger clone stands one base away.

The sequencing sample was made of peripheral blood. The chain was built from TRBV24-1 and TRBJ2-3, with a tentative D gene TRBD2 over 6 matching bases. This receptor was identified in a woman in her sixties or seventies with acute or convalescent COVID-19. Read as DNA, the sequence is TGTGCCACCGGGCGGGGTAGCACAGATACGCAGTATTTT. Its translation reads: CATGRGSTDTQYF.